Described below is a single TCR beta chain sequence and its context. The data stem from a study of blood T cell repertoires in COVID-19. Study details: Donors in the United States, Italy and Spain gave samples during acute or convalescent COVID-19. PBMCs, B-cell-depleted T cells, or T cells provided the cDNA or gDNA that made up the material.

Study processing details: The assay estimated nucleated cells by amplifying reference gene primers. Assay: immunoSEQ multiplex PCR; the TCRdb copy retains only in-frame clones and omits some. The V and J calls and clone size are taken from that table; D and trimming were inferred from the DNA. The sample holds 65,000 to 95,000 clones, about 80% seen once. The trim removed 2 bases at V and 4 bases at J, leaving 6 bases unmatched. From germline, CDR1 is SGHTA and CDR2 FQGNSA. This CDR3 comprises 17 residues. The source is a woman aged 40 to 49 with active or convalescent COVID-19. The J gene is TRBJ2-5, the V gene TRBV7-2; 14 positions match TRBD2. Sequencing was done on a sample of peripheral blood. CDR3 DNA: TGTGCCAGCAGCTTAAGACTAGCGGGGGGGCGGGTAGAGACCCAGTACTTC. Protein sequence: CASSLRLAGGRVETQYF.